Listed here are 18 T cell receptor beta chains from one sample, sequenced in a study of control samples from healthy donors and cancer patients. Sequencing used immunoSEQ multiplex PCR; TCRdb keeps in-frame clones, though not all of them. The top ten clones hold around 3.6% of a sample with some 130,000 clones, roughly 94% of them seen once. The specimen sequenced was blood. The receptors come from a young man in good health.

This sequence joins TRBV18 and TRBJ1-4; 7 bases are a match to TRBD1. CDR1 is KGHSH, CDR2 LQKENI, per germline. The V and J ends lost 3 bases and 4 bases, in that order; junction bases with no gene match: 2. The CDR3 contains 14 residues. The DNA for the CDR3 is TGTGCCAGCTCACCGGACAGGAATAATGAAAAACTGTTTTTT. This gives the protein CASSPDRNNEKLFF.

Of note for this clone: As the CDR3 is not closed by the conserved phenylalanine or tryptophan, this likely results from a read error. Because the CDR3's place on the DNA is in doubt, the DNA is left out and the CDR3 is given as listed by TCRdb. V gene TRBV21-1 combines with J gene TRBJ2-7; the table's D call, TRBD1, was not checked against the DNA. TRBV21-1 is recorded as a pseudogene. The CDR3 contains 11 residues when both ends are counted. The CDR3 loop is CASQAGQGVPL.

This clone was seen just once. The J gene is TRBJ1-6, the V gene TRBV27, with D hard to call. Germline CDR1 and CDR2: MNHEY and SMNVEV (reference sequence). The CDR3 consists of 13 residues. Trimming pared 1 base from V and 7 bases from J, leaving 5 bases between. DNA of the CDR3: TGTGCCAGCAGTTTATTGGGAAATTCACCCCTCCACTTT. Its protein product is CASSLLGNSPLHF.

The chain joins TRBV4-2 to TRBJ1-1; D perhaps matches TRBD1 (6 bases). With 1 base removed from V and 2 bases from J, the gap between germline ends came to 11 bases. The CDR3 spans 15 residues. Germline lookup yields CDR1 LGHNA and CDR2 YNFKEQ. The CDR3 DNA is TGTGCCAGCAGCCAAGGACAGGCGGGTAACACTGAAGCTTTCTTT. It is translated as CASSQGQAGNTEAFF.

The CDR3 DNA is TGTGCCAGCAGTTCATTAGGGGTGGGGAACACTGAAGCTTTCTTT. The encoded protein is CASSSLGVGNTEAFF. This sequence joins TRBV27 and TRBJ1-1; D is possibly TRBD1 (5 bases). The germline V and J ends were trimmed by 4 bases and 1 base, with 13 bases remaining between them. Looked up from germline, CDR1 is MNHEY and CDR2 is SMNVEV (reference sequence). There are 15 residues in the CDR3.

The chain combines TRBV30 with TRBJ1-2; the D gene is possibly TRBD1 (5 bases). V was shortened by 0 bases and J by 11 bases, with 22 bases between the two germline ends. The CDR3 runs to 15 residues. Germline V CDR1 and CDR2: GTSNPN, SVGIG (reference sequence). Here the CDR3 reads CAWSVWGTSLRGYTF. The CDR3 DNA reads as TGTGCCTGGAGTGTATGGGGGACGTCTCTTAGAGGGTACACCTTC.

The chain has TRBV7-9 and TRBJ2-5; 7 positions agree with TRBD2. The junction had 1 base not matched to a gene; V was cut back by 4 bases and J by 5 bases. Germline V gene lookup returns CDR1 SEHNR and CDR2 FQNEAQ (reference sequence). The CDR3 covers 12 residues. This CDR3 reads CASSYGGETQYF. As DNA, the CDR3 is TGTGCCAGCAGCTACGGGGGGGAGACCCAGTACTTC.

The CDR3 sequence: CASSYSETGHEKLFF. CDR3 nucleotide sequence: TGTGCCAGCAGTTACTCCGAGACAGGGCATGAAAAACTGTTTTTT. The chain is built from TRBV6-5 and TRBJ1-4, with TRBD1 matching over 7 bases. CDR3 length equals 15 residues. Trimming took 0 bases from V and 6 from J; bases not matched to a gene: 4. From germline, CDR1 is MNHEY and CDR2 SVGAGI.

The rearrangement joins TRBV2 to TRBJ1-2; TRBD1 matches 8 bases. The CDR3 is 16 amino acids. CDR1 and CDR2 (germline): SNHLY, FYNNEI. V lost 3 bases and J lost 5; bases outside the gene matches: 11. This CDR3 is CASSDSDRAREYGYTF. Here the CDR3 DNA reads TGTGCCAGCAGTGATTCGGACAGGGCGAGGGAGTATGGCTACACCTTC.

The CDR3 spells CASSMGWNYGYTF. The CDR3 region has the DNA TGTGCCAGTAGTATGGGTTGGAACTATGGCTACACCTTC. The chain carries TRBV19 and TRBJ1-2; D is unresolved. The CDR3 spans 13 residues. Germline V gene sequence: CDR1 LNHDA, CDR2 SQIVND (reference sequence). The V and J ends lost 3 bases and 2 bases respectively, with 7 bases between them.

J is TRBJ1-2 and V is TRBV5-1; 8 bases agree with TRBD1. The CDR3 extends over 13 amino acids. V lost 4 bases, J lost 5 bases, and 4 bases stayed unmatched. Germline-derived CDR1 and CDR2 are SGHRS and YFSETQ. CDR3 nucleotide sequence: TGCGCCAGCAGCCCTTGGACAGGGTATGGCTACACCTTC. Its translation: CASSPWTGYGYTF. The variable domain in full, completed from reference TRBV5-1 and TRBJ1-2, reads KAGVTQTPRYLIKTRGQQVTLSCSPISGHRSVSWYQQTPGQGLQFLFEYFSETQRNKGNFPGRFSGRQFSNSRSEMNVSTLELGDSALYLCASSPWTGYGYTFGSGTRLTVV.

The chain combines TRBV2 with TRBJ1-2; the D gene is possibly TRBD1 (5 bases). The V end lost 7 bases, the J end lost 7 bases, and 13 bases lay between the germline ends. The CDR3 sequence is 12 residues long. CDR1 and CDR2 (germline): SNHLY, FYNNEI. The CDR3 sequence is CASMRGEGGYTF. CDR3 sequence (DNA): TGTGCCAGCATGCGGGGGGAAGGTGGCTACACCTTC. Supplemented by reference TRBV2 and TRBJ1-2, the full variable domain reads EPEVTQTPSHQVTQMGQEVILRCVPISNHLYFYWYRQILGQKVEFLVSFYNNEISEKSEIFDDQFSVERPDGSNFTLKIRSTKLEDSAMYFCASMRGEGGYTFGSGTRLTVV.

The chain combines TRBV19 with TRBJ1-1; unclear D gene. V was cut by 7 bases and J by 3 bases, with 6 bases left in between. The CDR3 contains 11 residues. CDR1 and CDR2 (germline): LNHDA, SQIVND (reference sequence). The CDR3 reads CASILDTEAFF. Here the CDR3 DNA reads TGTGCCAGTATACTGGACACTGAAGCTTTCTTT.

The chain is built from TRBV14 and TRBJ2-1; TRBD1 is a possible D gene (5 bases). Germline lookup yields CDR1 SGHDN and CDR2 FVKESK. The CDR3 covers 11 residues. Trimming shortened V by 2 bases and J by 10 bases, and 6 bases separated the two germline ends. The CDR3 loop reads CASSQRQEQFF. Written as DNA, the CDR3 is TGTGCCAGCAGCCAAAGACAGGAGCAGTTCTTC.

This chain links TRBV27 with TRBJ1-1; D might be TRBD1 (6 bases). The CDR3 is 14 residues long. Germline V gene lookup returns CDR1 MNHEY and CDR2 SMNVEV (reference sequence). With 5 bases removed from V and 0 bases from J, the gap between germline ends came to 10 bases. CDR3 sequence: CASSRGGMNTEAFF. In DNA, the CDR3 is TGTGCCAGCAGTAGGGGGGGGATGAACACTGAAGCTTTCTTT.

This chain links TRBV27 with TRBJ1-2; 7 nucleotides line up with TRBD1. V dropped 2 bases and J dropped 0; count of bases not matched to a gene: 3. The length of the CDR3 is 15 residues. Germline V CDR1 and CDR2: MNHEY, SMNVEV (reference sequence). The CDR3 region has the DNA TGTGCCAGCAGTTTAACCGGGACAGCTAACTATGGCTACACCTTC. Its translation is CASSLTGTANYGYTF.

The V and J genes are TRBV2 and TRBJ1-2; maybe TRBD1 (5 bases). This CDR3 contains 12 residues. With 4 bases removed from V and 11 bases from J, the gap between germline ends came to 14 bases. The germline CDR1 and CDR2 sequences are SNHLY and FYNNEI. The CDR3, as DNA: TGTGCCAGCAGTGTTACCGGGACGCTATACACCTTC. This codes for CASSVTGTLYTF. The full variable domain, its missing parts supplied by reference TRBV2 and TRBJ1-2, is EPEVTQTPSHQVTQMGQEVILRCVPISNHLYFYWYRQILGQKVEFLVSFYNNEISEKSEIFDDQFSVERPDGSNFTLKIRSTKLEDSAMYFCASSVTGTLYTFGSGTRLTVV.

The chain has TRBV20-1 and TRBJ2-3; D might be TRBD2 (5 bases). The CDR3 is 12 residues long. Trimming removed 6 bases at V and 6 bases at J, with 13 bases between. Per the germline V gene, CDR1 is DFQATT and CDR2 is SNEGSKA (reference sequence). CDR3 sequence: CSASPQRDTQYF. DNA of the CDR3: TGCAGTGCCAGTCCGCAGCGGGATACGCAGTATTTT.